The clone carrying this T cell receptor (beta chain) was seen only once. What it binds is unknown. V lost 1 base and J 5 bases, leaving 16 bases between the germline ends. The germline gives CDR1 SGDLS, CDR2 YYNGEE. The CDR3 contains 15 residues. The source of the sample is a study of cytomegalovirus exposure and HLA in healthy donors. PCR amplification relied on 60 Vbeta primers (plus 13 Jbeta primers). TCRdb's copy holds only in-frame clones and misses some; the assay was immunoSEQ multiplex PCR. The sample has about 140,000 clones, 60% to 80% seen once. Whole-study results and caveats: TCR beta chain V- and J-gene trimming was linked, in a later analysis, to a missense variant in DCLRE1C. It was reportedly the case that the classifier diagnosed cytomegalovirus status with high specificity and sensitivity. A few chains linked to CMV were shown in vitro to be specific for CMV antigens.

Sample: PBMCs. This TCR was recovered from a man aged 25-45 years in good health and CMV-seronegative. The rearrangement uses TRBV9 and TRBJ2-7; D may be TRBD2 (5 bases). The CDR3 bases are TGTGCCAGCAGCGTATTCACTAGTGGAGTCGACGAGCAGTACTTC. The encoded protein is CASSVFTSGVDEQYF.